This T cell receptor beta chain is from a study of OX40 agonist ivuxolimab in advanced cancers. Study-level background: As their treatment, patients were administered ivuxolimab, an agonistic anti-OX40 (CD134) antibody. One patient with hepatocellular carcinoma and two with cutaneous melanoma, three in all, had partial responses.

General observations from the study: Fewer expanded clones were found on average in CD4+ than in CD8+ T cells. Among the lowest levels of clonal expansion were found in partial responders at 0.1-3.0 mg/kg.

Sequenced by immunoSEQ multiplex PCR; TCRdb stores in-frame clones only, minus some. The sample contains about 34,000 clones, around 80% of which appear only once. Germline V gene data show CDR1 as SGHTA and CDR2 as FQGNSA. The CDR3 has 15 residues. Trimming cost V 6 bases and J 3 bases, with 17 bases left between them. As to this clone: The antigen is undetermined.

The sample in question was CD4+ or CD8+ T cells sorted from blood, obtained in a trial of the OX40 agonist ivuxolimab. This chain connects TRBV7-2 to TRBJ1-2; D is possibly TRBD1 (6 bases). This TCR was recovered from an adult with an advanced solid tumor such as melanoma, head and neck, liver or kidney cancer. DNA of the CDR3: TGTGCCAGCAGTCCACCCGGACAGACTTACTATGGCTACACCTTC. Amino acids: CASSPPGQTYYGYTF.